The clone carrying this T cell receptor (beta chain) was seen a single time. Antigen specificity is unknown. PCR used 60 Vbeta primers and 13 Jbeta primers. This table comes from immunoSEQ multiplex PCR, and its TCRdb copy is limited to in-frame clones, with some not included. This sample has some 120,000 clones, with about 80% found just once. The sample comes from a study of cytomegalovirus exposure and HLA in healthy donors. Study observations and caveats: Indistinguishability led to the exclusion of some V segments, TRBV6-2 and TRBV6-3 included.

CDR1 is LNHDA, CDR2 SQIVND, per germline (reference sequence). CDR3 length: 14 amino acids. Trimming took 10 bases from V and 1 from J, leaving 14 bases between them. The sequencing sample was made of PBMCs. The sequence was collected from a man aged 25-45 years in good health and CMV-seronegative. The rearrangement uses TRBV19 and TRBJ1-5, with TRBD1 as a possible D gene (6 bases). Here the CDR3 reads CATRTDPSNQPQHF. CDR3 nucleotide sequence: TGTGCCACCAGGACAGATCCGAGCAATCAGCCCCAGCATTTT.